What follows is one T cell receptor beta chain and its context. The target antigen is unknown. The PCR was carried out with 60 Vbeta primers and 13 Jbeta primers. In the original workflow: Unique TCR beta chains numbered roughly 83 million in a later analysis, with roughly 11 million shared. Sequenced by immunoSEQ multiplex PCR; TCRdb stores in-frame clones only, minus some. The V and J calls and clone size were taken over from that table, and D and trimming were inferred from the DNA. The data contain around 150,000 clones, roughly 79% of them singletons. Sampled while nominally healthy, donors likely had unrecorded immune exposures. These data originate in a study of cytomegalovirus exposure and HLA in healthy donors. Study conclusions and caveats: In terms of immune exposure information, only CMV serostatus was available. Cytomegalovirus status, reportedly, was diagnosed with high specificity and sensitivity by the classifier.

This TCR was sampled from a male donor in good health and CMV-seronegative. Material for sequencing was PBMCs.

The CDR3, as DNA: TGTGCCAGCAGCCCTATGACTAGCGGGGGCCCCTACAATGAGCAGTTCTTC. The encoded protein is CASSPMTSGGPYNEQFF. The chain uses TRBV4-2 and TRBJ2-1; 12 bases agree with TRBD2. CDR1 is LGHNA, CDR2 YNFKEQ, per germline. The CDR3 loop spans 17 amino acids. Trimming took 4 bases from V and 2 from J; bases not matched to a gene: 6.